This T cell receptor (beta chain) was obtained from a study of blood T cell repertoires in COVID-19. In the study overall: COVID-19 samples collected from the United States, Italy and Spain covered acute and convalescent phases. From T cells, B-cell-depleted T cells, or PBMCs came the material, which was cDNA or gDNA.

V lost 5 bases, J lost 3 bases, and 7 bases lay in between. In germline, CDR1 is MDHEN, CDR2 SYDVKM. The CDR3 is 12 residues long. Donors of Cohort 3 who recovered were those that had two negative PCRs, clearance, or symptom resolution. Data came from immunoSEQ multiplex PCR; TCRdb stores just in-frame clones and leaves some out. The top ten hold approximately 15% of the sample, which has around 230,000 clones, around four fifths seen once. This chain connects TRBV28 to TRBJ1-1; a weak D match, TRBD1 (5 bases). The sequence derives from a man in his forties or fifties who had recovered from COVID-19. Sequencing used PBMCs or T cells enriched from blood (not recorded which). The chain's CDR3 is CASSRGYTEAFF. The DNA for the CDR3 is TGTGCCAGCAGTCGGGGGTACACTGAAGCTTTCTTT.